This T cell receptor beta chain was retrieved from a study of T cell changes during pregnancy in multiple sclerosis. Assay: immunoSEQ multiplex PCR; the TCRdb copy retains only in-frame clones and omits some. This table holds some 29,000 clones, roughly 87% found once. This clone has only one observation. There are 13 residues in the CDR3. The V and J ends lost 7 bases and 5 bases respectively, with 13 bases between them. Per germline, CDR1 SGDLS and CDR2 YYNGEE. This specimen consisted of CD8+ T cells from peripheral blood mononuclear cells, obtained before pregnancy. V is TRBV9 and J is TRBJ2-1; D may be TRBD2 (6 bases). This receptor was taken from a female donor with multiple sclerosis, enrolled in a pregnancy study. The CDR3 loop reads CASRSGLNNEQFF. In DNA form, the CDR3 reads TGTGCCAGCCGAAGCGGGTTGAACAATGAGCAGTTCTTC.